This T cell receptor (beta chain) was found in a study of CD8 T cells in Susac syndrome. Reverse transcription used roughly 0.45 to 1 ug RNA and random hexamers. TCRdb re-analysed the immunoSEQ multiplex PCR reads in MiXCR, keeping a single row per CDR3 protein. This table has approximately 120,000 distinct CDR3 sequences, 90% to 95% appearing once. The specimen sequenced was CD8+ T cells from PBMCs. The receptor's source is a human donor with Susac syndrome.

For the CDR3, the DNA is TGTGCCAGCTCGTCCGGACAGGGAACAACTAATGAAAAACTGTTTTTT. Translating gives CASSSGQGTTNEKLFF. The chain employs TRBV18 and TRBJ1-4; TRBD1 aligns across 8 bases. The germline V gene has CDR1 KGHSH and CDR2 LQKENI. This CDR3 spans 16 amino acids. V lost 6 bases, J lost 0 bases, and 6 bases stayed unmatched.